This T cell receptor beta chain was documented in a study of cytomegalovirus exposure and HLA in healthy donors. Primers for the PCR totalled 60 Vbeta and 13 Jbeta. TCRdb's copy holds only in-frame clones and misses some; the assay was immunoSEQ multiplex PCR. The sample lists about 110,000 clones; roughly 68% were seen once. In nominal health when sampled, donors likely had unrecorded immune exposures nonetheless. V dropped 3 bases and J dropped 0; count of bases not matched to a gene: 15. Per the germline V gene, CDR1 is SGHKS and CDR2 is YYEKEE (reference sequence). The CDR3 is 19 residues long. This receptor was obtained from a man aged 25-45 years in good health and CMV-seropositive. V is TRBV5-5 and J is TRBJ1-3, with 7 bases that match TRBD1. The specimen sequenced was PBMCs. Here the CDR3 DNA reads TGTGCCAGCAGCTCAAAACCTCCGGGACAGCCCCGCTCTGGAAACACCATATATTTT. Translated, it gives CASSSKPPGQPRSGNTIYF.